These T cell receptor beta chains were read from a single sample in a study of cytomegalovirus exposure and HLA in healthy donors. Only in-frame clones appear in the TCRdb table, and some are missing; sequencing was by immunoSEQ multiplex PCR. The table lists fewer than 250,000 clones, just under 75% of them singletons, with about 3% in the top ten. What was sequenced was PBMCs. These TCRs come from a woman in her 30s in good health and CMV-seropositive. The CDR3 runs from the conserved cysteine through the conserved F or W. Fields, in order: J gene, V gene, clone size, D gene, CDR3 DNA, CDR3 protein. The D gene is left open where the match is weak. The listing skips clone size in some rows; elsewhere it reads once, few, many or a size class.

TRBJ2-3	TRBV27	NA	NA	TGTGCCAGCAGTCCTGTGGGAGGCGGCACAGATACGCAGTATTTT	CASSPVGGGTDTQYF
TRBJ2-2	TRBV28	NA	NA	TGTGCCAGCATCCCCCAACACAGGGCGGGCACCGGGGAGCTGTTTTTT	CASIPQHRAGTGELFF
TRBJ2-5	TRBV6-6	once	TRBD2	TGTGCCAGCACCCCTCCCGGGACTAGCGGAGAGACCCAGTACTTC	CASTPPGTSGETQYF
TRBJ2-1	TRBV2	NA	NA	TGTGCCAGCAGTGTTCTTACCTACAATGAGCAGTTCTTC	CASSVLTYNEQFF
TRBJ2-5	TRBV7-2	NA	TRBD1	TGTGCCAGCAGCCGGGGACAGGGTGAGACCCAGTACTTC	CASSRGQGETQYF
TRBJ2-1	TRBV10-1	NA	TRBD2	TGCGCCAGCAGTGGTCCGGCAGCGGGAGGTGAGCAGTTCTTC	CASSGPAAGGEQFF
TRBJ2-1	TRBV5-5	NA	TRBD2	TGTGCCAGCAGCTGGGGAGGGGCGGATGAGCAGTTCTTC	CASSWGGADEQFF
TRBJ2-3	TRBV7-7	NA	TRBD2	TGTGCTAGCAGCCCAGGGCGGGGGACGGGAGTCACAGATACGCAGTATTTT	CASSPGRGTGVTDTQYF
TRBJ2-1	TRBV7-6	NA	NA	TGTGCCAGCAGCCCAGGGTATAAGGATGAGCAGTTCTTC	CASSPGYKDEQFF
TRBJ2-6	TRBV27	NA	NA	TGTGCCAGCAGTGCGGGGCTTGGGGCCAACGTCCTGACTTTC	CASSAGLGANVLTF
TRBJ1-5	TRBV6-1	NA	TRBD1	TGTGCCAGCAGTCCAGGGGGGACCCACAATCAGCCCCAGCATTTT	CASSPGGTHNQPQHF
TRBJ2-1	TRBV13	NA	TRBD2	TGTGCCAGCAGCTTTGGTACTAGCGGCTCCTACAATGAGCAGTTCTTC	CASSFGTSGSYNEQFF
TRBJ2-7	TRBV19	NA	NA	TGTGCCAGTAGTATATCCCCCGACAGTTCCTACGAGCAGTACTTC	CASSISPDSSYEQYF
TRBJ2-7	TRBV6-1	NA	TRBD2	TGTGCCAGCAGTGAACGGGAGGCTCGGAACGAGCAGTACTTC	CASSEREARNEQYF